The 8 T cell receptor beta chains listed next were all sequenced from one sample in a study of blood T cell repertoires in COVID-19. TCRdb's table, derived via immunoSEQ multiplex PCR, lists solely in-frame clones and lacks some. Among 250,000 or so clones listed, just over 85% were seen once. Sequencing used peripheral blood. Every receptor here comes from a woman in her 30s with active or convalescent COVID-19.

The rearrangement uses TRBV6-2 or TRBV6-3 and TRBJ2-7; possible D gene TRBD2, 6 bases. Per the germline V gene, CDR1 is MNHEY and CDR2 is SVGEGT. Deletions cut 2 bases from V and 6 bases from J, with 8 bases between. The CDR3 spans 12 residues. The CDR3 loop is CASSYLGGEQYF. The CDR3 nucleotides read TGTGCCAGCAGTTACCTGGGGGGCGAGCAGTACTTC.

The chain combines TRBV29-1 with TRBJ1-2; TRBD1 is a possible D gene (5 bases). The CDR3 is made up of 13 amino acids. Trimming cost V 0 bases and J 7 bases, with 12 bases left between them. CDR1 SQVTM and CDR2 ANQGSEA come from the germline V gene. The CDR3 spells CSVEERGEGGYTF. The CDR3 nucleotides read TGCAGCGTTGAAGAGCGGGGGGAGGGTGGCTACACCTTC.

The V and J genes are TRBV15 and TRBJ1-2; TRBD1 aligns across 9 bases. This CDR3 contains 15 residues. Trimming at V came to 6 bases and at J to 0 bases, leaving 5 bases not matched to a gene. Per the germline V gene, CDR1 is LNHNV and CDR2 is YYDKDF (reference sequence). The CDR3, as DNA: TGTGCCACCAGGGACAGGGGCCCAGCTAACTATGGCTACACCTTC. As protein: CATRDRGPANYGYTF.

V and J are TRBV27 and TRBJ1-5; 7 bases map to TRBD1. This CDR3 has 17 amino acids. With V trimmed by 1 base and J by 1 base, 7 bases remained unmatched. Germline loops: CDR1 MNHEY, CDR2 SMNVEV (reference sequence). As DNA, the CDR3 is TGTGCCAGCAGTTTATTCGGAGGGGGCATCAGCAATCAGCCCCAGCATTTT. Translated, it gives CASSLFGGGISNQPQHF.

The chain couples TRBV5-4 to TRBJ2-5; 12 bases match TRBD2. The V and J ends lost 4 bases and 2 bases, in that order; junction bases with no gene match: 3. Germline V gives CDR1 SGHNT, CDR2 YYREEE (reference sequence). This CDR3 has 15 amino acids. CDR3 in DNA: TGTGCCAGCAGCGCCGGACTAGCGGGGCAAGAGACCCAGTACTTC. Its protein is CASSAGLAGQETQYF.

This clone was detected only once. The rearrangement uses TRBV5-1 and TRBJ2-3, with D possibly TRBD1 on 5 matching bases. This CDR3 spans 18 amino acids. V gave up 1 base and J gave up 0 bases, with 18 bases separating them. Germline loops: CDR1 SGHRS, CDR2 YFSETQ. CDR3 region: CASSLTRSDRPSTDTQYF. CDR3 DNA: TGCGCCAGCAGCTTGACGCGCAGTGACAGACCTAGCACAGATACGCAGTATTTT.

The chain uses TRBV7-3 and TRBJ1-2; 11 bases match TRBD1. Germline CDR1 is SGHTA and CDR2 is FQGTGA. With V trimmed by 4 bases and J by 7 bases, 2 bases remained unmatched. The CDR3 runs to 13 residues. The CDR3 nucleotides read TGTGCCAGCAGCTCGGACAGGGGGCCTGGCTACACCTTC. This gives the protein CASSSDRGPGYTF.

This clone was counted once. The chain employs TRBV28 and TRBJ2-3; D perhaps matches TRBD1 (6 bases). The germline CDR1 and CDR2 sequences are MDHEN and SYDVKM. The CDR3 loop spans 16 amino acids. Trimming cost V 2 bases and J 0 bases, with 12 bases left between them. The CDR3 loop is CASSLTGPSSTDTQYF. In DNA form, the CDR3 reads TGTGCCAGCAGTTTAACAGGGCCCTCTAGCACAGATACGCAGTATTTT. Based on the CDR3 plus reference TRBV28 and TRBJ2-3, the full variable domain is DVKVTQSSRYLVKRTGEKVFLECVQDMDHENMFWYRQDPGLGLRLIYFSYDVKMKEKGDIPEGYSVSREKKERFSLILESASTNQTSMYLCASSLTGPSSTDTQYFGPGTRLTVL.